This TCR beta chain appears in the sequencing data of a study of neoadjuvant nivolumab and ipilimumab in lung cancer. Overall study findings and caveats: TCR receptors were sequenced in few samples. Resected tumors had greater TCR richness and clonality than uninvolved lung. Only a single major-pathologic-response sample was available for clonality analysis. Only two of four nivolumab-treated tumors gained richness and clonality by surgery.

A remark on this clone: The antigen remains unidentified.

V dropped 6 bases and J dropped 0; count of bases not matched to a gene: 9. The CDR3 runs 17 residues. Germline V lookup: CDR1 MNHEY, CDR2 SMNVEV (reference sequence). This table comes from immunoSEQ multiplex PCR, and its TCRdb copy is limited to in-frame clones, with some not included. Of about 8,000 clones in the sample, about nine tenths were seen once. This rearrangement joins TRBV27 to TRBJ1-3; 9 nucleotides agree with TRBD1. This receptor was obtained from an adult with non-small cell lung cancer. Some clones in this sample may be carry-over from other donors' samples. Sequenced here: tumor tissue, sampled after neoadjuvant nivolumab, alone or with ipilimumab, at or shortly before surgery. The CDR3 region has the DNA TGTGCCAGCAGGCAGGGACAGGGACTGCTCTCTGGAAACACCATATATTTT. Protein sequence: CASRQGQGLLSGNTIYF.